This T cell receptor (beta chain) was retrieved from a study of cytomegalovirus exposure and HLA in healthy donors. Study-wide findings and caveats: Association with HLA alleles at 0.05 false discovery rate was found for 17,000 or so TCR beta sequences in a later analysis. Cytomegalovirus-associated status was assigned to some 160 TCR beta chains.

The germline V gene encodes CDR1 SGHAT and CDR2 FQDESV (reference sequence). The CDR3 totals 15 residues. V dropped 6 bases and J dropped 1 base, with 16 bases sitting between them. Details on this clone: Antigen: not known.

Researchers ran the PCR with 60 Vbeta and 13 Jbeta primers. Sequencing used immunoSEQ multiplex PCR; TCRdb keeps in-frame clones, though not all of them. The table lists 150,000 to 200,000 clones, 75% to 85% of them singletons. This TCR derives from a woman aged 45 to 65 in good health and CMV-seronegative. The rearrangement uses TRBV11-1 and TRBJ2-7; TRBD1 might be the D (5 bases). Sequencing was performed on PBMCs. The CDR3 nucleotides are TGTGCCAGCAGTAGAGTTAGGGGTCCATCCTACGAGCAGTACTTC. The encoded protein is CASSRVRGPSYEQYF. The variable domain in full, with the rest retrieved from reference TRBV11-1 and TRBJ2-7, is EAEVAQSPRYKITEKSQAVAFWCDPISGHATLYWYRQILGQGPELLVQFQDESVVDDSQLPKDRFSAERLKGVDSTLKIQPAELGDSAMYLCASSRVRGPSYEQYFGPGTRLTVT.